Listed below are T cell receptor beta chains from one sample, sequenced in a study of shared clonotypes between healthy human individuals. Assay used: immunoSEQ multiplex PCR; TCRdb lists only in-frame clones, some missing. The table includes 640,000 or so clones, around 72% detected once. The sample consisted of memory CD4+ T cells sorted from blood. The receptor source for this set is a young woman in good health. The CDR3 runs from the conserved cysteine through the conserved F or W. A D gene is named only where the DNA matches it firmly. Clone size appears in some rows only: once, few, many, or a class for an expanded clone.

size	J	V	D	DNA	CDR3
-	TRBJ2-7	TRBV27	-	TGTGCCAGCAGTCCTGAGGCGGGGAGCTCCTACGAGCAGTACTTC	CASSPEAGSSYEQYF
-	TRBJ2-7	TRBV10-3	TRBD1	TGTGCCATCAGTGAGAGGGGACAGACCTACGAGCAGTACTTC	CAISERGQTYEQYF
-	TRBJ2-7	TRBV7-9	TRBD2	TGTGCCAGCAGCTTAGGCACCTCGTTCCTAGCGGGAGGCCACGAGCAGTACTTC	CASSLGTSFLAGGHEQYF
few	TRBJ1-5	TRBV19	TRBD1	TGTGCCAGCGGCCAGGGGGGCAATCAGCCCCAGCATTTT	CASGQGGNQPQHF
few	TRBJ2-6	TRBV27	-	TGTGCCAGCAGTTTACGGGGCGCTGGGGCCAACGTCCTGACTTTC	CASSLRGAGANVLTF
-	TRBJ1-2	TRBV2	-	TGTGCCAGCACCCGCGACAGGTTTAGCTATGGCTACACCTTC	CASTRDRFSYGYTF
-	TRBJ1-4	TRBV28	TRBD1	TGTGCCAGCAGTTTATCACAGGGGATTAATGAAAAACTGTTTTTT	CASSLSQGINEKLFF
once	TRBJ2-2	TRBV19	-	TGTGCCAGTAGGTCGGCGGCCACCGGGGAGCTGTTTTTT	CASRSAATGELFF
-	TRBJ1-3	TRBV5-6	-	TGTGCCAGCAGCTTGGTTCCGGGCACAAGCTCTGGAAACACCATATATTTT	CASSLVPGTSSGNTIYF
-	TRBJ2-1	TRBV27	-	TGTGCCAGCAGTTTGCAGCCTTACAATGAGCAGTTCTTC	CASSLQPYNEQFF
-	TRBJ1-1	TRBV4-1	-	TGCGCCAGCAGCCGTCCCGGGATGAACACTGAAGCTTTCTTT	CASSRPGMNTEAFF
once	TRBJ2-1	TRBV28	-	TGTGCCAGCAGCAGGCCCACGAACACCTACAATGAGCAGTTCTTC	CASSRPTNTYNEQFF
-	TRBJ1-3	TRBV9	-	TGTGCCAGCAGCGTTAATGCCGCAAGCTCTGGAAACACCATATATTTT	CASSVNAASSGNTIYF
-	TRBJ1-2	TRBV6-4	-	TGTGCCAGCAGTGACTCGGGGGCAAATAACTATGGCTACACCTTC	CASSDSGANNYGYTF
many	TRBJ2-1	TRBV7-8	TRBD2	TGTGCCAGCAGCTTAAAGGTGACTAGCGGGGGGGGTAGGAATGAGCAGTTCTTC	CASSLKVTSGGGRNEQFF
-	TRBJ1-2	TRBV19	-	TGTGCCAGTTACCAAACTAACTATGGCTACACCTTC	CASYQTNYGYTF
once	TRBJ2-7	TRBV7-3	TRBD2	TGTGCCAGCAGCTTAGTTTCGGGTAGCGGGTACGAGCAGTACTTC	CASSLVSGSGYEQYF
-	TRBJ2-7	TRBV6-1	TRBD2	TGTGCCACCCAGCTAGCGGGAGGGGTTTCCGAGCAGTACTTC	CATQLAGGVSEQYF
-	TRBJ2-1	TRBV5-1	-	TGCGCCAGCAGCCCAACTTGGCAGTACAATGAGCAGTTCTTC	CASSPTWQYNEQFF
few	TRBJ2-2	TRBV7-8	-	TGTGCCAGCACCCCATCCCGGGCCAGAGCCGGGGAGCTGTTTTTT	CASTPSRARAGELFF
few	TRBJ1-5	TRBV19	-	TGTGCCAGTAGTCCCCGGGGTGGCAATCAGCCCCAGCATTTT	CASSPRGGNQPQHF
-	TRBJ2-1	TRBV5-1	TRBD2	TGCGCCAGCACCGGGACTAGCGACTACAATGAGCAGTTCTTC	CASTGTSDYNEQFF
few	TRBJ1-2	TRBV5-4	-	TGTGCCAGCAGCTTATCGAACTATGGCTACACCTTC	CASSLSNYGYTF
once	TRBJ2-1	TRBV25-1	-	TGTGCCAGCAGTGTTGCCGGGAACAATGAGCAGTTCTTC	CASSVAGNNEQFF
-	TRBJ2-3	TRBV7-6	-	TGTGCCAGCAGCTTAGCCGGGCCGATCACAGATACGCAGTATTTT	CASSLAGPITDTQYF
-	TRBJ2-7	TRBV13	-	TGTGCCAGCAGCTCACTCGGACAGTCCTACGAGCAGTACTTC	CASSSLGQSYEQYF
-	TRBJ2-2	TRBV11-2	TRBD2	TGTGCCAGCATGGGGACTAGCAGTTCCGGGGAGCTGTTTTTT	CASMGTSSSGELFF
-	TRBJ1-2	TRBV4-1	-	TGCGCCAGCAGCCTTTTCTTACACAGATATGGCTACACCTTC	CASSLFLHRYGYTF
once	TRBJ2-2	TRBV19	TRBD1	TGTGCCAGTAGTATCCGGACAGGGTACACCGGGGAGCTGTTTTTT	CASSIRTGYTGELFF
-	TRBJ1-5	TRBV28	-	TGTGCCAGCTCCGACAGCAATCAGCCCCAGCATTTT	CASSDSNQPQHF
-	TRBJ1-1	TRBV5-1	-	TGCGCCAGCAGCTTGGGGACACTCCTGGGCGGCACTGAAGCTTTCTTT	CASSLGTLLGGTEAFF
-	TRBJ2-5	TRBV4-2	-	TGTGCCAGCAGCCAAGACGGAGAGACAGCGATGAGAGAGACCCAGTACTTC	CASSQDGETAMRETQYF
-	TRBJ2-3	TRBV28	TRBD2	TGTGCCAGCAGTTCGGGGGGACTCCAAGGCACAGATACGCAGTATTTT	CASSSGGLQGTDTQYF
-	TRBJ1-1	TRBV7-8	-	TGTGCCAGCAGCTTAGAAGGGGTTCCTGAAGCTTTCTTT	CASSLEGVPEAFF
few	TRBJ2-1	TRBV5-1	-	TGCGCCAGCAGCTTGCCGGGAGAAGGTCAAAATGAGCAGTTCTTC	CASSLPGEGQNEQFF
-	TRBJ2-7	TRBV7-2	-	TGTGCCAGCAGCCTCAAGAGCTCCTACGAGCAGTACTTC	CASSLKSSYEQYF
-	TRBJ2-7	TRBV2	TRBD1	TGTGCCAGCAGTAGACAGGGGTCCGAGCAGTACTTC	CASSRQGSEQYF
-	TRBJ2-2	TRBV6-5	-	TGTGCCAGCAGCATGGGACCACTCACCGGGGAGCTGTTTTTT	CASSMGPLTGELFF
few	TRBJ1-1	TRBV11-2	-	TGTGCCAGCAGCTTAGCCAGGGACACTGAAGCTTTCTTT	CASSLARDTEAFF
-	TRBJ1-1	TRBV7-9	TRBD1	TGTGCCAGCACCCTGACAGGGGGAGGGACTGAAGCTTTCTTT	CASTLTGGGTEAFF
once	TRBJ2-2	TRBV6-5	-	TGTGCCAGCAGTTACCCCCGGGCCGGGGAGCTGTTTTTT	CASSYPRAGELFF
few	TRBJ1-4	TRBV9	-	TGTGCCAGCAGCGTAGCTGCAGGGATCGACGAAAAACTGTTTTTT	CASSVAAGIDEKLFF
few	TRBJ1-4	TRBV4-1	TRBD1	TGCGCCAGCAGGAATCAGGGGGACGGCAATGAAAAACTGTTTTTT	CASRNQGDGNEKLFF